The 21 T cell receptor beta chains reported below all come from one sample, sequenced in a study of T cell responses to AZD1222 COVID-19 vaccine. Some clones are missing from TCRdb's copy, which holds only in-frame ones; the method was immunoSEQ multiplex PCR. The table records 95,000 to 100,000 clones, about 86% of them present only once. This material consisted of peripheral blood, taken on day 0 of AZD1222 vaccination. The receptors shown here come from an adult in good health.

The rearrangement uses TRBV6-5 and TRBJ2-3, with 7 bases that match TRBD2. This CDR3 is 15 amino acids long. V shed 3 bases, J shed 3 bases, and the junction held 6 bases outside the gene matches. CDR1 is MNHEY and CDR2 is SVGAGI in the germline V gene. The chain's CDR3 is CASSYYWGGTDTQYF. In DNA form, the CDR3 reads TGTGCCAGCAGTTATTATTGGGGGGGTACAGATACGCAGTATTTT.

The chain combines TRBV27 with TRBJ2-3; D is unresolved. V lost 3 bases and J 1 base, leaving 17 bases between the germline ends. CDR1 is MNHEY and CDR2 is SMNVEV in the germline V gene (reference sequence). The CDR3 extends over 17 amino acids. The CDR3 DNA follows: TGTGCCAGCAGTTTTTCATTGGCGACCTCCCGCACAGATACGCAGTATTTT. Its protein product is CASSFSLATSRTDTQYF.

The gene calls are TRBV4-2 and TRBJ2-7; D is possibly TRBD2 (5 bases). The V gene lost 0 bases and the J gene lost 1 base, with 13 bases spanning the gap. Germline loops: CDR1 LGHNA, CDR2 YNFKEQ. This CDR3 has 16 amino acids. CDR3 bases: TGTGCCAGCAGCCAAGATTCTAGCTCCTTTTCCTACGAGCAGTACTTC. Translated, it gives CASSQDSSSFSYEQYF.

The chain combines TRBV25-1 with TRBJ1-1, with TRBD1 as a possible D gene (5 bases). Germline V gene sequence: CDR1 MGHDK, CDR2 SYGVNS. V was pared by 4 bases and J by 6 bases, with 15 bases between. The CDR3 loop spans 14 amino acids. This CDR3 reads CASSASRDRAEAFF. The CDR3 coding sequence is TGTGCCAGCAGTGCGTCCAGGGATAGGGCTGAAGCTTTCTTT.

The rearrangement joins TRBV19 to TRBJ1-2; D unresolved. This CDR3 has 14 residues. CDR1 and CDR2 from the germline V gene are LNHDA and SQIVND (reference sequence). The V and J ends lost 5 bases and 6 bases respectively, with 16 bases between them. CDR3 in DNA: TGTGCCAGTAGTCCCTTAGGCCGATCAAATGGCTACACCTTC. This translates into CASSPLGRSNGYTF.

J is TRBJ1-2 and V is TRBV29-1; D is unresolved. The CDR3 has 14 amino acids. V lost 4 bases to trimming and J lost 2 bases, with 14 bases between them. The germline V gene has CDR1 SQVTM and CDR2 ANQGSEA. The CDR3 DNA is TGCAGCGTTGCTGGCAGGCTCACAAACTATGGCTACACCTTC. It is translated as CSVAGRLTNYGYTF.

In its sample, this clone was seen once. This chain links TRBV19 with TRBJ1-4; D uncertain. V lost 5 bases and J 6 bases, leaving 19 bases between the germline ends. The CDR3 length is 16 residues. CDR1 and CDR2 (germline): LNHDA, SQIVND (reference sequence). As DNA, the CDR3 is TGTGCCAGTAGTCCTCCAGGAGGGCGCGGCTATGAAAAACTGTTTTTT. It codes for CASSPPGGRGYEKLFF.

This clone appeared a few times. J is TRBJ1-2 and V is TRBV4-3, with D tentatively TRBD1 (5 bases). CDR1 and CDR2 (germline): LGHNA, YSLEER. Trimming pared 0 bases from V and 5 bases from J, leaving 16 bases between. The CDR3 has 16 amino acids. CDR3 nucleotides: TGCGCCAGCAGCCAAGACAGGGCGGACTTGGGGTATGGCTACACCTTC. The encoded protein is CASSQDRADLGYGYTF.

The chain couples TRBV6-2 or TRBV6-3 to TRBJ1-4; no reliable D call. Germline assignment: CDR1 MNHEY and CDR2 SVGEGT. V was clipped by 2 bases and J by 0 bases, with 10 bases between them. The CDR3 extends over 16 amino acids. CDR3 in amino acids: CASSYGHDATNEKLFF. CDR3 nucleotides: TGTGCCAGCAGTTACGGGCACGATGCAACTAATGAAAAACTGTTTTTT.

The CDR3 spells CAWSANTGELFF. CDR3 DNA sequence: TGTGCCTGGAGCGCGAACACCGGGGAGCTGTTTTTT. The J gene is TRBJ2-2, the V gene TRBV30, with D unclear. The germline V gene encodes CDR1 GTSNPN and CDR2 SVGIG (reference sequence). The CDR3 contains 12 residues. V was cut by 3 bases and J by 0 bases, with 2 bases left in between.

The rearrangement uses TRBV5-8 and TRBJ1-1, with D uncertain. Germline CDR1 reads SGHTS; CDR2 reads YDEGEE. Trimming stripped 4 bases from V and 3 bases from J, with 13 bases between. The CDR3 has 14 residues. The DNA for the CDR3 is TGTGCCAGCAGCCCTGGAATTGGCGACACTGAAGCTTTCTTT. This translates into CASSPGIGDTEAFF.

This chain links TRBV19 with TRBJ1-5, with D possibly matching TRBD1 (5 bases). This CDR3 contains 14 residues. V lost 4 bases to trimming and J lost 7 bases, with 14 bases between them. CDR1 and CDR2 from the germline V gene are LNHDA and SQIVND (reference sequence). The CDR3 DNA sequence: TGTGCCAGTAGTAACCGGGACGGCCGACAGCCCCAGCATTTT. It encodes CASSNRDGRQPQHF.

The chain uses TRBV9 and TRBJ1-3; D is unclear. The CDR3 is made up of 12 amino acids. Per germline, CDR1 SGDLS and CDR2 YYNGEE. The V and J ends lost 4 bases and 2 bases respectively, with 4 bases between them. The CDR3 spells CASSPTGNTIYF. The CDR3 nucleotides read TGTGCCAGCAGCCCAACTGGAAACACCATATATTTT.

V gene TRBV7-3 combines with J gene TRBJ2-1; weak D call: TRBD2 (6 bases). Trimming removed 4 bases at V and 4 bases at J, with 11 bases between. The CDR3 is 14 amino acids. Germline lookup yields CDR1 SGHTA and CDR2 FQGTGA. The DNA of the CDR3 is TGTGCCAGCAGCTCCCCCGGGACTTACAATGAGCAGTTCTTC. The encoded protein is CASSSPGTYNEQFF.

This rearrangement joins TRBV27 to TRBJ1-1; 9 bases match TRBD1. Germline assignment: CDR1 MNHEY and CDR2 SMNVEV (reference sequence). The length of the CDR3 is 16 residues. V lost 5 bases, J lost 4 bases, and 11 bases stayed unmatched. CDR3 in amino acids: CASSPGTGRGGTEAFF. In DNA, the CDR3 is TGTGCCAGCAGTCCCGGGACAGGGAGGGGAGGCACTGAAGCTTTCTTT.

The rearrangement joins TRBV7-9 to TRBJ1-1; no definite D call. The CDR3 is made up of 13 amino acids. The germline CDR1 and CDR2 sequences are SEHNR and FQNEAQ (reference sequence). Trimming pared 2 bases from V and 8 bases from J, leaving 12 bases between. The CDR3 DNA reads as TGTGCCAGCAGCTTAATGGCAGGAGGGGAAGCTTTCTTT. Translating it yields CASSLMAGGEAFF.

This chain joins TRBV7-2 and TRBJ2-3, with unresolved D. The CDR3 loop spans 11 amino acids. The V and J ends lost 6 bases and 2 bases respectively, with 3 bases between them. The germline V gene encodes CDR1 SGHTA and CDR2 FQGNSA. CDR3 residues: CASRFTDTQYF. CDR3 DNA: TGTGCCAGCAGGTTCACAGATACGCAGTATTTT.

V is TRBV4-1 and J is TRBJ1-5, with D hard to call. The V gene lost 0 bases and the J gene lost 4 bases, with 13 bases spanning the gap. The germline V gene has CDR1 MGHRA and CDR2 YSYEKL. The CDR3 is 16 amino acids. Here the CDR3 DNA reads TGCGCCAGCAGCCAAGATGGACGCCCGATGAATCAGCCCCAGCATTTT. It specifies CASSQDGRPMNQPQHF.

This chain joins TRBV27 and TRBJ2-1; no definite D call. The CDR3 has 13 amino acids. Germline V lookup: CDR1 MNHEY, CDR2 SMNVEV (reference sequence). V lost 3 bases and J 5 bases, leaving 8 bases between the germline ends. This CDR3 reads CASSFRQNNEQFF. The CDR3 DNA reads TGTGCCAGCAGTTTTCGCCAGAACAATGAGCAGTTCTTC.

This rearrangement joins TRBV5-4 to TRBJ2-7; D is ambiguous. The ends were cut back, 4 bases at V and 0 bases at J, with 2 bases in the middle. The germline V gene encodes CDR1 SGHNT and CDR2 YYREEE (reference sequence). The CDR3 runs 11 residues. This CDR3 is CASSPSYEQYF. In nucleotides, the CDR3 is TGTGCCAGCAGCCCCTCCTACGAGCAGTACTTC.

The rearrangement uses TRBV6-5 and TRBJ2-1; 10 bases agree with TRBD2. Germline loops: CDR1 MNHEY, CDR2 SVGAGI. This CDR3 spans 15 amino acids. Trimming at V came to 2 bases and at J to 8 bases, leaving 6 bases not matched to a gene. The CDR3 loop reads CASSYKAGGPHEQFF. The CDR3 nucleotides read TGTGCCAGCAGTTACAAAGCGGGAGGGCCGCATGAGCAGTTCTTC.